The clone carrying this T cell receptor beta chain showed up just a few times. What it recognizes is unknown. This sample was included in a study of siplizumab effects on memory and regulatory T cells. Produced via immunoSEQ multiplex PCR; TCRdb's table is partial and in-frame only. The sample yields about 100,000 clones, 91% seen once. General observations from the study: Both greater diversity than memory cells and a major contribution to the alloresponse seemed to characterize naive T cells. Only a minor fraction of alloreactive clones mapped to unstimulated subsets. Alloreactive sequences from unstimulated CD4+ memory cells fell significantly with siplizumab.

The receptor was derived from a human donor in good health. Material: CD4+ T cells sorted from blood.

The CDR3 here is CASRTQTGTQYF. The DNA of the CDR3 is TGTGCCAGCAGGACTCAAACCGGGACGCAGTACTTC. J is TRBJ2-7 and V is TRBV6-5; D tentatively fits TRBD1 or TRBD2 (5 bases each). Trimming removed 6 bases at V and 9 bases at J, with 15 bases between. The germline CDR1 and CDR2 sequences are MNHEY and SVGAGI. This CDR3 contains 12 residues.